This section outlines one T cell receptor beta chain sequence together with its context. The Seattle patients joined while their infection was active and were tracked longitudinally afterward. J lost 4 bases, V lost 0 bases, and 4 bases had no gene match. The CDR3 loop spans 15 amino acids. The germline V gene has CDR1 SGHNT and CDR2 YYREEE (reference sequence). This specimen comes from a study of blood T cell repertoires in COVID-19. Original processing methods: Using reference gene primer amplification, nucleated cell counts were estimated. The method was immunoSEQ multiplex PCR; TCRdb's version includes in-frame clones alone and lacks a portion of them. That table is the source of V, J and clone size, and D and trimming were worked out from the DNA. This sample has 150,000 to 200,000 clones, with roughly four fifths found just once.

V usage is TRBV5-4 and J usage is TRBJ1-2; 9 nucleotides match TRBD1. The sequenced sample was peripheral blood. This clonotype was obtained from a woman of 80 years or more with COVID-19, enrolled during active disease. The CDR3 region is CASSLAGQGPYGYTF. The CDR3 nucleotides read TGTGCCAGCAGCTTGGCGGGACAGGGACCCTATGGCTACACCTTC.